In this sample, the clone carrying this TCR beta chain turned up once. The sample comes from a study of T cell changes during pregnancy in multiple sclerosis. V dropped 8 bases and J dropped 5 bases, with 9 bases sitting between them. This CDR3 contains 11 residues. CDR1 DFQATT and CDR2 SNEGSKA come from the germline V gene (reference sequence). Produced via immunoSEQ multiplex PCR; TCRdb's table is partial and in-frame only. The table shows some 70,000 clones, with roughly 90% occurring only once. The material was CD4+ T cells from peripheral blood mononuclear cells, obtained in the third trimester of pregnancy. The rearrangement joins TRBV20-1 to TRBJ1-4; no clear D. The clonotype originates from a female donor in good health, enrolled as a control in a pregnancy study. CDR3 loop: CSTIVNEKLFF. The CDR3 DNA follows: TGCAGTACAATCGTAAATGAAAAACTGTTTTTT.